This is a list of T cell receptor beta chains from one sample in a study of blood T cell repertoires in COVID-19. Profiled with immunoSEQ multiplex PCR; TCRdb holds only in-frame clones, not every one. The sample carries under 300,000 clones, nearly 90% recorded once. Sequencing was performed on PBMCs or T cells enriched from blood (not recorded which). These receptors were collected from a woman aged 55-69 years who had recovered from COVID-19. CDR3s include the opening cysteine and the closing phenylalanine or tryptophan. D genes are given only for firm matches. Expanded clones are given a class, and other clones once, few, many or no size at all.

V gene,clone size,J gene,D gene,CDR3 DNA,CDR3 protein
TRBV19,once,TRBJ2-5,TRBD1,TGTGCCAGTAGCCGACAGGGGCAAGAGACCCAGTACTTC,CASSRQGQETQYF
TRBV30,.,TRBJ1-1,TRBD1,TGTGCCTGGTCGTCCTTAACAGGGGGCACTGAAGCTTTCTTT,CAWSSLTGGTEAFF
TRBV28,.,TRBJ2-1,TRBD2,TGTGCCAGCAGTTTAGCCCCCGGGACTAGCGGGAGCCATGAGCAGTTCTTC,CASSLAPGTSGSHEQFF
TRBV5-1,.,TRBJ2-1,TRBD2,TGCGCCAGCAGCTTGGGACTAGCGGGAGGGAGGACCTACAATGAGCAGTTCTTC,CASSLGLAGGRTYNEQFF
TRBV28,.,TRBJ1-4,.,TGTGCCAGCAATCCTCCCGGGGGAGGGGACGAAAAACTGTTTTTT,CASNPPGGGDEKLFF
TRBV28,.,TRBJ1-5,.,TGTGCCAGCAGTAATACAGGGAAGGGCAATCAGCCCCAGCATTTT,CASSNTGKGNQPQHF
TRBV28,.,TRBJ2-7,TRBD2,TGTGCCAGCAGTTCACCGGGACTAGCGGCCAACGAGCAGTACTTC,CASSSPGLAANEQYF
TRBV5-1,.,TRBJ1-1,TRBD1,TGCGCCAGCAACCCTACAGGGGATCTGAACACTGAAGCTTTCTTT,CASNPTGDLNTEAFF
TRBV21-1,once,TRBJ1-2,.,TGTGCCAGCAGCACCTATCCGGGATCCCCTTTTTATGGCTACACCTTC,CASSTYPGSPFYGYTF
TRBV6-5,.,TRBJ2-5,TRBD2,TGTGCCAGCAAGGCAACTAGCGGGCTCCAAGAGACCCAGTACTTC,CASKATSGLQETQYF
TRBV12-5,.,TRBJ2-3,.,TGTGCTAGTGCCAACAGCGGGTACACAGATACGCAGTATTTT,CASANSGYTDTQYF
TRBV9,.,TRBJ2-5,.,TGTGCCAGCAGCGTATTGGGGGGACTTCAGGAGACCCAGTACTTC,CASSVLGGLQETQYF
TRBV9,.,TRBJ2-5,.,TGTGCCAGCAGCGTAGAGGGTAGGGTTCGGGGAGAGACCCAGTACTTC,CASSVEGRVRGETQYF
TRBV10-1,.,TRBJ1-3,.,TGCGCCAGCAGTGAGGGACAGGGAAACACCATATATTTT,CASSEGQGNTIYF